In this sample, the clone carrying this T cell receptor beta chain turned up once. Its antigen is undetermined. The treatment is: 15 to 20 received Ad26.COV2.S at low or high dose, single or two shots; about 5 received placebo; per-sample allocation not given. After the first vaccine or placebo injection, samples were drawn on day 63. This person who donated was an adult of 18-55 years in Boston. This sample is part of a study of Ad26.COV2.S vaccination and SARS-CoV-2 variants. Study summary: COV1001, an Ad26.COV2.S trial, supplied this vaccine-arm donor. Study results and limitations: Reported findings describe substantial breadth in spike-specific CD8+ and CD4+ T cell responses following vaccination. Recipients given vaccine exceeded placebo recipients in spike-specific TCR breadth.

The germline CDR1 and CDR2 sequences are MNHEY and SMNVEV (reference sequence). Trimming cost V 5 bases and J 0 bases; bases outside gene matches: 7. CDR3 length: 17 amino acids. Profiled with immunoSEQ multiplex PCR; TCRdb holds only in-frame clones, not every one. The repertoire holds over 200,000 clones, with roughly 90% as singletons. This TCR was recovered from a person between 18 and 65 years old who received the Ad26.COV2.S COVID-19 vaccine or a placebo. Sequenced here: peripheral blood, sampled in a trial of Ad26.COV2.S vaccine versus placebo. The V gene is TRBV27, the J gene TRBJ1-6; 7 positions agree with TRBD1. The CDR3 is CASSQHDRDSYNSPLHF. CDR3 bases: TGTGCCAGCAGTCAGCACGACAGGGACTCCTATAATTCACCCCTCCACTTT.